A selection of T cell receptor beta chains follows, all from one sample in a study of CD8 T cells in Susac syndrome. In TCRdb, the immunoSEQ multiplex PCR reads were re-called with MiXCR into one record per CDR3 protein. The sample yields approximately 100,000 distinct CDR3 sequences, 92% seen once. Sequencing was performed on CD4+ T cells from PBMCs. These TCRs come from a human donor in good health. Both conserved end residues are part of each CDR3. Expanded clones get a size class; other rows say once, few or many, or leave the size out.

cdr3_aa clone_size j_call v_call
CASRFTWQDGYTF . TRBJ1-2 TRBV6-2/TRBV6-3
CASTSGSEAFF . TRBJ1-1 TRBV12-3/TRBV12-4
CASSPRGQRGNQETQYF once TRBJ2-5 TRBV9
CASSGTRVNEQFF . TRBJ2-1 TRBV12-3/TRBV12-4
CASSQDFDEQFF . TRBJ2-1 TRBV3-1
CASSQVTDPNTEAFF . TRBJ1-1 TRBV4-2
CATSDSRTGGVYGYTF . TRBJ1-2 TRBV24-1
CASSTSGRIQETQYF . TRBJ2-5 TRBV7-2
CASSSWTTAVTEAFF . TRBJ1-1 TRBV7-9
CASSLSKGLAGTDTQYF . TRBJ2-3 TRBV7-9
CSARDPGREKLFF . TRBJ1-4 TRBV20-1
CASSLDIDFWGNQPQHF . TRBJ1-5 TRBV12-3/TRBV12-4
CASSSPESPEAFF . TRBJ1-1 TRBV7-9
CAWSSLMGNQPQHF . TRBJ1-5 TRBV30
CASSLGSSSYNEQFF . TRBJ2-1 TRBV5-4
CASSLNGRLQETQYF . TRBJ2-5 TRBV7-9
CSVLEQGSAKNIQYF . TRBJ2-4 TRBV29-1
CASRLKKRDSNEKLFF . TRBJ1-4 TRBV6-1
CASSLVAGARTEAFF . TRBJ1-1 TRBV5-6
CASSLDQGETQYF . TRBJ2-5 TRBV7-2
CASSFRGQQGGYTF . TRBJ1-2 TRBV27
CASSLASVRDNEQFF . TRBJ2-1 TRBV7-2
CASSQDHRSSYEQYF . TRBJ2-7 TRBV4-2
CASSYGTRHYEQYF . TRBJ2-7 TRBV6-2/TRBV6-3
CASSQELTAALNEQFF . TRBJ2-1 TRBV3-1
CASSTGVAGGELFF . TRBJ2-2 TRBV3-1
CASSPSGFYEQYF . TRBJ2-7 TRBV7-9
CASSLGPRVSYEQYF . TRBJ2-7 TRBV13
CASSGAGTSNTEAFF . TRBJ1-1 TRBV9
CASRISLTRAMGAGELFF . TRBJ2-2 TRBV21-1
CASSGRGREETQYF . TRBJ2-5 TRBV6-2/TRBV6-3
CASSQGQRWRFF . TRBJ1-1 TRBV14
CASSPGTLTRGDTQYF few TRBJ2-3 TRBV4-3